Below, 6 T cell receptor beta chains from the same sample are listed, as sequenced in a study of blood T cells in healthy people across ages. A J-beta primer mix and a sample-barcoded 5' primer were used in a second PCR of about 7 to 12 cycles. TCRdb re-called the 5' RACE reads with MiXCR, one entry per CDR3 protein. The sample lists roughly 1,500,000 distinct CDR3 sequences; 30% to 40% were seen once. Sequences were obtained from blood. Receptor source: a woman aged 25 to 39 in good health.

The V gene is TRBV30, the J gene TRBJ2-5, with D tentatively TRBD1 (6 bases). Germline lookup yields CDR1 GTSNPN and CDR2 SVGIG (reference sequence). CDR3 length: 13 residues. The V and J ends lost 1 base and 4 bases respectively, with 10 bases between them. As DNA, the CDR3 is TGTGCCTGGAGTGGGACAGTCCCAGAGACCCAGTACTTC. It translates to CAWSGTVPETQYF. The whole variable domain, remainder taken from reference TRBV30 and TRBJ2-5, is SQTIHQWPATLVQPVGSPLSLECTVEGTSNPNLYWYRQAAGRGLQLLFYSVGIGQISSEVPQNLSASRPQDRQFILSSKKLLLSDSGFYLCAWSGTVPETQYFGPGTRLLVL.

This clonotype turned up a few times. The rearrangement links TRBV11-1 to TRBJ2-7; 8 nucleotides agree with TRBD1. CDR1 is SGHAT and CDR2 is FQDESV in the germline V gene (reference sequence). The CDR3 loop spans 15 amino acids. Losses at the gene ends were 5 bases for V and 2 bases for J; bases not matched to a gene: 8. The CDR3 sequence is CASSPHRGYPYEQYF. Here the CDR3 DNA reads TGTGCCAGCAGCCCGCACAGGGGGTACCCCTACGAGCAGTACTTC.

The chain links TRBV4-1 to TRBJ1-2; a possible D gene is TRBD1 (5 bases). There are 17 residues in the CDR3. V was clipped by 4 bases and J by 2 bases, with 20 bases between them. The germline CDR1 and CDR2 sequences are MGHRA and YSYEKL. The CDR3 here is CASSLEQASGSNYGYTF. The DNA for the CDR3 is TGCGCCAGCAGCCTAGAACAAGCGTCAGGGTCAAACTATGGCTACACCTTC.

V usage is TRBV2 and J usage is TRBJ1-1; no definite D call. V was pared by 2 bases and J by 4 bases, with 17 bases between. CDR3 length equals 16 residues. From germline, CDR1 is SNHLY and CDR2 FYNNEI. Here the CDR3 reads CASSETDPGEGTEAFF. The DNA of the CDR3 is TGTGCCAGCAGTGAAACGGACCCCGGAGAGGGCACTGAAGCTTTCTTT.

This clonotype was seen at least ten times. This chain connects TRBV15 to TRBJ2-5; TRBD2 agrees at 8 bases. Germline CDR1 and CDR2: LNHNV and YYDKDF (reference sequence). V lost 4 bases to trimming and J lost 4 bases; unmatched junction nucleotides: 8. The CDR3 runs to 15 residues. The CDR3 DNA reads as TGTGCCACCAGCATCGAGGGACTAGTGGGAGAGACCCAGTACTTC. Its translation is CATSIEGLVGETQYF.

In the case of this clonotype: A much bigger clone sits one base away, suggesting this may be a read error. The rearrangement uses TRBV4-1 and TRBJ2-7, with TRBD2 identical over 11 bases. The CDR3 sequence is 18 residues long. V lost 0 bases and J lost 2; bases outside the gene matches: 9. CDR1 MGHRA and CDR2 YSYEKL come from the germline V gene. CDR3 sequence (DNA): TGCGCCAGCAGCCAAGATCCCCTAGCGGGAGGTCTTGCCTACGAGCAGTACTTC. It translates to CASSQDPLAGGLAYEQYF.